This entry describes one T cell receptor beta chain. Its antigen is not identified. J gave up 3 bases and V 0 bases, and 6 bases lay outside the gene matches. CDR1 SEHNR and CDR2 FQNEAQ come from the germline V gene (reference sequence). The CDR3 is made up of 16 amino acids. These data originate in a study of identifying expanded T cells in peripheral blood. Measured with immunoSEQ multiplex PCR; TCRdb has only the in-frame clones, and not every one. The table has some 81,000 clones, approximately 84% seen once. Findings of the study overall: Technical replicates showed about 1.1 changed clones; around 2 weeks roughly 16; four weeks 19.

The TCR was taken from a person aged 18-70 years in good health. The chain links TRBV7-9 to TRBJ2-7; 9 bases map to TRBD1. The sample comprised blood. The CDR3: CASSLASGTGFYEQYF. The CDR3 nucleotides are TGTGCCAGCAGCTTAGCCTCCGGGACAGGGTTCTACGAGCAGTACTTC.